This is a list of T cell receptor beta chains from one sample in a study of blood T cell repertoires in COVID-19. Produced via immunoSEQ multiplex PCR; TCRdb's table is partial and in-frame only. The sample has a few hundred thousand clones, around 90% seen once; the top ten hold more than 0.95%. Sequenced: PBMCs or T cells enriched from blood (not recorded which). The receptors come from a woman between 18 and 29 years old who had recovered from COVID-19. CDR3s include the opening cysteine and the closing phenylalanine or tryptophan. The order of the fields is V gene, D gene, clone size, J gene, CDR3 protein, CDR3 DNA. A D gene is named only where the DNA matches it firmly. Rows may omit the clone size; those that give it use once, few, many or a size class.

TRBV7-8	TRBD1	-	TRBJ1-1	CASSSGTGAWKMNTEAFF	TGTGCCAGCAGCTCAGGGACAGGGGCTTGGAAAATGAACACTGAGGCTTTCTTT
TRBV11-1	TRBD1	-	TRBJ1-6	CASSSLTGPNSPLHF	TGTGCCAGCAGCTCGTTGACAGGGCCTAATTCACCCCTCCACTTT
TRBV27	TRBD1	-	TRBJ2-7	CASSFDQTGAHREQYF	TGTGCCAGCAGTTTTGACCAGACAGGGGCGCACCGCGAGCAGTACTTC
TRBV12-3/TRBV12-4	-	once	TRBJ1-6	CASGEGHSPLHF	TGTGCCAGCGGGGAGGGGCACTCACCCCTCCACTTT
TRBV24-1	-	-	TRBJ2-5	CATSDLAGSVSSRDKGETQYF	TGTGCCACCAGTGATTTGGCAGGGTCCGTATCCTCGCGGGATAAGGGAGAGACCCAGTACTTC
TRBV6-5	-	-	TRBJ2-7	CASSRGPEIYEQYF	TGTGCCAGCAGCAGGGGACCCGAAATTTACGAGCAGTACTTC
TRBV18	-	-	TRBJ1-2	CASSLDLGGYTF	TGTGCCAGCTCGCTCGATCTCGGGGGCTACACCTTC
TRBV7-9	-	-	TRBJ2-3	CASSYRELSTDTQYF	TGTGCCAGCAGCTACAGGGAACTGAGCACAGATACGCAGTATTTT
TRBV7-9	-	-	TRBJ2-7	CASSDLDRNPYEQYF	TGTGCCAGCAGCGATCTCGACAGAAACCCCTACGAGCAGTACTTC
TRBV3-1/TRBV3-2	-	-	TRBJ2-3	CASSHGLDTQYF	TGTGCCAGCAGCCACGGTCTGGATACGCAGTATTTT
TRBV7-8	TRBD2	-	TRBJ2-1	CASSSVAGGLANEQFF	TGTGCCAGCAGTTCCGTAGCGGGGGGCCTGGCCAATGAGCAGTTCTTC
TRBV10-3	TRBD2	-	TRBJ2-3	CAIAGGWSTTDTQYF	TGTGCCATCGCGGGGGGGTGGAGTACCACAGATACGCAGTATTTT
TRBV11-2	TRBD2	-	TRBJ2-5	CASSSLAGGETQYF	TGTGCCAGCAGCTCTCTAGCGGGGGGGGAGACCCAGTACTTC
TRBV7-7	TRBD1	-	TRBJ2-5	CASSSGPGQIQETQYF	TGTGCTAGCAGCTCCGGCCCGGGACAGATCCAAGAGACCCAGTACTTC
TRBV5-1	-	-	TRBJ2-5	CASSFTGGETQYF	TGCGCCAGCAGCTTTACAGGCGGTGAGACCCAGTACTTC
TRBV7-9	-	-	TRBJ1-3	CASSYGGNTIYF	TGTGCCAGCAGCTACGGGGGAAACACCATATATTTT
TRBV20-1	-	-	TRBJ1-2	CSASTGWDYGYTF	TGCAGTGCTAGTACGGGGTGGGACTATGGCTACACCTTC
TRBV7-3	-	-	TRBJ2-3	CASSPGKDTQYF	TGTGCCAGCAGCCCGGGAAAAGATACGCAGTATTTT
TRBV3-1/TRBV3-2	TRBD1	-	TRBJ1-6	CASSQGQGFNSPLHF	TGTGCCAGCAGCCAAGGACAGGGATTTAATTCACCCCTCCACTTT
TRBV5-6	TRBD1	-	TRBJ1-5	CASRLGQFNQPQHF	TGTGCCAGCAGGCTGGGACAGTTTAATCAGCCCCAGCATTTT
TRBV4-3	-	-	TRBJ1-4	CASSQDKDNRREKLFF	TGCGCCAGCAGCCAAGATAAAGACAACCGACGCGAAAAACTGTTTTTT